This is a list of T cell receptor beta chains from one sample in a study of blood T cell repertoires in COVID-19. This table comes from immunoSEQ multiplex PCR, and its TCRdb copy is limited to in-frame clones, with some not included. The sample shows around 470,000 clones, roughly nine tenths of them seen only once. Sequenced material: peripheral blood. Receptors originate from a man aged 18 to 29 with COVID-19, enrolled during active disease. CDR3s include the opening cysteine and the closing phenylalanine or tryptophan. The order of the fields is clone size, V gene, J gene, D gene, CDR3 DNA, CDR3 protein. The D gene is left open where the match is weak. The size of a clone is reported for some rows only, either as once, few or many, or as a class for expanded clones.

NA	TRBV30	TRBJ1-3	TRBD1	TGTGCCTGGAGCGTGACAGGGTTTGGAAACACCATATATTTT	CAWSVTGFGNTIYF
NA	TRBV12-5	TRBJ1-5	NA	TGTGCTAGTGGTCCAGGGATCCCGAATCAGCCCCAGCATTTT	CASGPGIPNQPQHF
NA	TRBV19	TRBJ2-1	TRBD2	TGTGCCAGTAGCAGGAGAACACTAGCGGGGGGTATCGACAATGAGCAGTTCTTC	CASSRRTLAGGIDNEQFF
NA	TRBV19	TRBJ2-5	NA	TGTGCCAGTAGTATGAGGGCGGGGTATCGGGAGACCCAGTACTTC	CASSMRAGYRETQYF
NA	TRBV6-1	TRBJ2-3	TRBD2	TGTGCCAGCAGTGAACGTAGCGGGTGGGGCACAGATACGCAGTATTTT	CASSERSGWGTDTQYF
NA	TRBV12-3/TRBV12-4	TRBJ2-3	NA	TGTGCCAGCAGTTTTGCGGATACGCAGTATTTT	CASSFADTQYF
NA	TRBV18	TRBJ2-5	NA	TGTGCCAGCTCACCGACAGGGAGGGAGACCCAGTACTTC	CASSPTGRETQYF
NA	TRBV5-1	TRBJ1-1	TRBD1	TGCGCCAGCAGCTTGAGTGGGACAGGAAGGACTGAAGCTTTCTTT	CASSLSGTGRTEAFF
NA	TRBV24-1	TRBJ2-7	TRBD1	TGTGCCACCAGTGTCCCAGGGGGCCACGAGCAGTACTTC	CATSVPGGHEQYF
NA	TRBV4-1	TRBJ1-5	TRBD1	TGCGCCAGCAGCCAATGGGACAGGGCGCAGCCCCAGCATTTT	CASSQWDRAQPQHF
NA	TRBV3-1/TRBV3-2	TRBJ2-7	NA	TGTGCCAGCAGCCAAACATACAGGGTCTACGAGCAGTACTTC	CASSQTYRVYEQYF
once	TRBV6-5	TRBJ2-1	NA	TGTGCCAGCAGTTACATGGGGCCAGGGAGGTTGAATGAGCAGTTCTTC	CASSYMGPGRLNEQFF
NA	TRBV18	TRBJ2-1	NA	TGTGCCAGCTCACCGGGACTCGACAATGAGCAGTTCTTC	CASSPGLDNEQFF
NA	TRBV6-5	TRBJ2-2	NA	TGTGCCGGAGGACGGGAGAGAGGGGAGCTGTTTTTT	CAGGRERGELFF
NA	TRBV2	TRBJ1-4	NA	TGTGCCACTATCCGTGCAACTAATGAAAAACTGTTTTTT	CATIRATNEKLFF
once	TRBV30	TRBJ2-2	NA	TGTGCCTGGGACAGTTACACCGGGGAGCTGTTTTTT	CAWDSYTGELFF
NA	TRBV19	TRBJ1-5	NA	TGTGCCAGTAGTATGCAGGGGACCAACCAGCCCCAGCATTTT	CASSMQGTNQPQHF
NA	TRBV5-1	TRBJ1-4	NA	TGCGCCAGCAGCCGTGGGACAACCGGTGAAAAACTGTTTTTT	CASSRGTTGEKLFF
NA	TRBV11-2	TRBJ1-1	NA	TGTGCCAGCAGCTTAGAGGGGAGCACTGAAGCTTTCTTT	CASSLEGSTEAFF
NA	TRBV5-8	TRBJ2-2	NA	TGTGCGGCCTTGGACAGTAAATTAACCGGGGAGCTGTTTTTT	CAALDSKLTGELFF
NA	TRBV11-3	TRBJ1-1	NA	TGTGCCAGCAGCTTCCGGGACCGGGGGGTCACTGAAGCTTTCTTT	CASSFRDRGVTEAFF
few	TRBV28	TRBJ2-3	NA	TGTGCCAGCAGCCAAGCAGGGGGCACAGATACGCAGTATTTT	CASSQAGGTDTQYF
NA	TRBV4-2	TRBJ2-1	NA	TGTGCCAGCAGCCAACCCGGAGAGGGTGAGCAGTTCTTC	CASSQPGEGEQFF
NA	TRBV5-5	TRBJ2-3	TRBD1	TGTGCCAGCAGCAAGACAGGGGGCACAGATACGCAGTATTTT	CASSKTGGTDTQYF
NA	TRBV30	TRBJ2-4	NA	TGTGCCTGGAGTGTTATGAGGGAGATGGACATTCAGTACTTC	CAWSVMREMDIQYF
once	TRBV5-4	TRBJ2-3	NA	TGTGCCAGCAGCCCACAGGGCACAGATACGCAGTATTTT	CASSPQGTDTQYF
NA	TRBV28	TRBJ2-3	TRBD2	TGTGCCAGCGGCGGGAGAACTACAGATACGCAGTATTTT	CASGGRTTDTQYF
NA	TRBV5-4	TRBJ2-3	NA	TGTGCCAGCAGCTTCCCGGGAGATACGCAGTATTTT	CASSFPGDTQYF
once	TRBV19	TRBJ2-2	NA	TGTGCCAGTAGTAAGGTGTCAGGGGCGGTCGGGGAGCTGTTTTTT	CASSKVSGAVGELFF
NA	TRBV2	TRBJ2-7	TRBD1	TGTGCCAGCAGGGCAAGGACAGGGGTCGTCTACGAGCAGTACTTC	CASRARTGVVYEQYF
NA	TRBV18	TRBJ1-2	TRBD1	TGTGCCAGCTCACGTGGGACAGGGAAAAACTATGGCTACACCTTC	CASSRGTGKNYGYTF
NA	TRBV27	TRBJ1-2	NA	TGTGCCAGCAGTTTTGCACAGCAACCTAACTATGGCTACACCTTC	CASSFAQQPNYGYTF
NA	TRBV3-1/TRBV3-2	TRBJ2-1	TRBD1	TGTGCCAGCAGCCATCCTAGGACAGGTCAAGATGAGCAGTTCTTC	CASSHPRTGQDEQFF
NA	TRBV7-2	TRBJ2-1	NA	TGTGCCAGCAGCTTACAGCAGACATCCTCCTACAATGAGCAGTTCTTC	CASSLQQTSSYNEQFF
few	TRBV5-1	TRBJ2-7	TRBD2	TGCGCCAGCACCCCCGGGACTAGCGGCTACGAGCAGTACTTC	CASTPGTSGYEQYF
NA	TRBV10-1	TRBJ2-3	NA	TGCGCCAGCAGTGGACACGGAGGGAGCACAGATACGCAGTATTTT	CASSGHGGSTDTQYF
NA	TRBV30	TRBJ2-3	NA	TGTGCCTGTTCGTACTCCGGAGATACGCAGTATTTT	CACSYSGDTQYF
NA	TRBV6-5	TRBJ1-2	TRBD1	TGTGCCATCGGGACAGGGGACTATGGCTACACCTTC	CAIGTGDYGYTF
NA	TRBV24-1	TRBJ2-1	NA	TGTGCCACCAGTGATTTGTCCGGGAGTAGGCTCGGTGAGCAGTTCTTC	CATSDLSGSRLGEQFF
NA	TRBV3-1/TRBV3-2	TRBJ2-2	TRBD2	TGTGCCAGCAGCCAAGGGACTAGCGGGGACAACACCGGGGAGCTGTTTTTT	CASSQGTSGDNTGELFF
NA	TRBV2	TRBJ2-7	NA	TGTGCCAGCAGTAGACGGACAGCCTACGAGCAGTACTTC	CASSRRTAYEQYF
few	TRBV7-9	TRBJ2-5	NA	TGTGCCAGCAGCTTACGGACAGAGTACCAAGAGACCCAGTACTTC	CASSLRTEYQETQYF
NA	TRBV5-1	TRBJ2-7	NA	TGCGCCAGCAGCGACCCCGCCGGGTCCTACGAGCAGTACTTC	CASSDPAGSYEQYF
NA	TRBV11-3	TRBJ2-2	TRBD1	TGTGCCAGCAGCTCGGGGGCAGGGGGCCCCGGGGAGCTGTTTTTT	CASSSGAGGPGELFF
NA	TRBV7-8	TRBJ2-7	TRBD2	TGTGCCAGCAGCTCTAGCGGGAGGGGCTACGAGCAGTACTTC	CASSSSGRGYEQYF
NA	TRBV11-2	TRBJ2-3	TRBD2	TGTGCCAGCAGCCCCAGGGGCGGGGGGGCGGCAGATACGCAGTATTTT	CASSPRGGGAADTQYF
NA	TRBV14	TRBJ2-1	NA	TGTGCCAGCAGCCTGGGTGGAAGCGGATACAATGAGCAGTTCTTC	CASSLGGSGYNEQFF
NA	TRBV6-5	TRBJ2-1	TRBD2	TGTGCCAGCAGCGAGGGTAGCGGGAGGGCCAATGAGCAGTTCTTC	CASSEGSGRANEQFF
NA	TRBV18	TRBJ1-5	TRBD1	TGTGCCAGCTCGCCGGACAGGGAGGCCCAGCCCCAGCATTTT	CASSPDREAQPQHF
NA	TRBV2	TRBJ1-2	NA	TGTGCCAGCAGTACATCTGGGACTGAGCGCGGCTACACCTTC	CASSTSGTERGYTF
NA	TRBV15	TRBJ2-7	TRBD1	TGTGCCACCAGCAGAAGAGTGACAGGGCGAACCTACGAGCAGTACTTC	CATSRRVTGRTYEQYF
NA	TRBV7-6	TRBJ2-7	TRBD1	TGTGCCAGCAGCCCGGCCGTGGGACAGGCTTTAGAGCAGTACTTC	CASSPAVGQALEQYF
many	TRBV19	TRBJ1-5	NA	TGTGCCAGTAGTATAGGGCCCAATCAGCCCCAGCATTTT	CASSIGPNQPQHF
NA	TRBV5-4	TRBJ2-3	TRBD2	TGTGCCAGCAGCACCGGGACTAGCGGGAGCACAGATACGCAGTATTTT	CASSTGTSGSTDTQYF
NA	TRBV3-1/TRBV3-2	TRBJ1-2	NA	TGTGCCAGCAGCCAAGAAGGGGTCAGATACTATGGCTACACCTTC	CASSQEGVRYYGYTF
NA	TRBV3-1/TRBV3-2	TRBJ1-5	TRBD1	TGTGCCAGCAGCCAAGATAGGTTTGTTGGGACAGGCCCTAATCAGCCCCAGCATTTT	CASSQDRFVGTGPNQPQHF
NA	TRBV29-1	TRBJ1-4	TRBD1	TGCAGCGTTCTATCCCGGACAGGGTGGGCAACTAATGAAAAACTGTTTTTT	CSVLSRTGWATNEKLFF
NA	TRBV30	TRBJ2-3	NA	TGTGCCTGGAGTCACCCTGGGACTCCCACTAGCACAGATACGCAGTATTTT	CAWSHPGTPTSTDTQYF
NA	TRBV2	TRBJ1-1	TRBD1	TGTGCCAGCATACAGGGGATGAACACTGAAGCTTTCTTT	CASIQGMNTEAFF